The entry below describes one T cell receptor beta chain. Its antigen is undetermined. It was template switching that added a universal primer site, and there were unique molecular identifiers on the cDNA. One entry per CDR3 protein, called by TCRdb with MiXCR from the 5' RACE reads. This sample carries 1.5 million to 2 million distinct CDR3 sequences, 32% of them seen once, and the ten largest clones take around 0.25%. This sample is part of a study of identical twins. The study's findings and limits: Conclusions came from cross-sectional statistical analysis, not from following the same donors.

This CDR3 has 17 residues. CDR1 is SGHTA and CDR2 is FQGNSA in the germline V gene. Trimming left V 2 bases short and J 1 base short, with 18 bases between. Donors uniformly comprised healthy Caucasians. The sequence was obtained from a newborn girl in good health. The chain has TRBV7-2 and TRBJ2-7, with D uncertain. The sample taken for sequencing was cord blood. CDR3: CASSLRPRRRRSYEQYF. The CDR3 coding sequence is TGTGCCAGCAGCTTACGCCCAAGGCGCCGACGTTCCTACGAGCAGTACTTC.